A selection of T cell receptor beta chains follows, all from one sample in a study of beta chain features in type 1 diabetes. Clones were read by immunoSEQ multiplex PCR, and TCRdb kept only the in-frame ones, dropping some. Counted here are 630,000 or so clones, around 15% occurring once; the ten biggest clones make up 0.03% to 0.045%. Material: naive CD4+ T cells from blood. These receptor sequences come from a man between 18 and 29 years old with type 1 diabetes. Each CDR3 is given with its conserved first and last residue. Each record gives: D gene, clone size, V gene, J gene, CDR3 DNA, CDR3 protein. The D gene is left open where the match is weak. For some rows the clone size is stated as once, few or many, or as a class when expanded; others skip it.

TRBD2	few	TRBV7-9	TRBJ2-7	TGTGCCAGCAGCCTAGCTTTGGGACTAGCCTACGAGCAGTACTTC	CASSLALGLAYEQYF
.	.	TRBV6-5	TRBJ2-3	TGTGCCAGCAACGGAGTAGGAACAGATACGCAGTATTTT	CASNGVGTDTQYF
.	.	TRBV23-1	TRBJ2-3	TGCGCCAGCCCTAAGGAGGGGGGCCCAACAGATACGCAGTATTTT	CASPKEGGPTDTQYF
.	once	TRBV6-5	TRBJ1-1	TGTGCCAGCAGCACCCATATGAACACTGAAGCTTTCTTT	CASSTHMNTEAFF
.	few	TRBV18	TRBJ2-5	TGTGCCAGCTCACCACCCAGTCAAGAGACCCAGTACTTC	CASSPPSQETQYF
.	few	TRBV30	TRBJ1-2	TGTGCCTGGAGCGACAGCGGCTACACCTTC	CAWSDSGYTF
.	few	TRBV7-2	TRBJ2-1	TGTGCCAGCAGCTCCCGACAAGGGTCCTACAATGAGCAGTTCTTC	CASSSRQGSYNEQFF
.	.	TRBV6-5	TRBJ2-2	TGTGCCAGCAGTTACCCTACTAAAGGACTGCTGTTTTTT	CASSYPTKGLLFF
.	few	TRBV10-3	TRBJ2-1	TGTGCCATCAGTATCGGAAACTCCTACAATGAGCAGTTCTTC	CAISIGNSYNEQFF
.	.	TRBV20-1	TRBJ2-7	TGCAGTGCTGCTACCTCCTACGAGCAGTACTTC	CSAATSYEQYF
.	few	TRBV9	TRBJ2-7	TGTGCCAGCAGCAAAGAACCCTACGAGCAGTACTTC	CASSKEPYEQYF
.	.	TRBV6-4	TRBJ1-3	TGTGCCAGCAGTGAGGCAGCTGGAAACACCATATATTTT	CASSEAAGNTIYF
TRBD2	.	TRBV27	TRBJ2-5	TGTGCCAGCAGTTTATTGGGGACTAGCGGGAAAGAGACCCAGTACTTC	CASSLLGTSGKETQYF
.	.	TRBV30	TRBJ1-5	TGTGCCTGGAGTCCCGGGTGGGGGCGTAGGGGCAATCAGCCCCAGCATTTT	CAWSPGWGRRGNQPQHF
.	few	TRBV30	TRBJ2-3	TGTGCCTGGAGTGTTAGGGGGACAGATACGCAGTATTTT	CAWSVRGTDTQYF
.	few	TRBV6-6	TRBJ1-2	TGTGCCAGCAGTTACTCTGAAGAAAACACCTTC	CASSYSEENTF
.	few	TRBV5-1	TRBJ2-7	TGCGCCAGCAGACCTGGACCAACCGAGGCCTACGAGCAGTACTTC	CASRPGPTEAYEQYF
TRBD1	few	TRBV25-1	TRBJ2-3	TGTGCCAGCAGGGGGACAGGGGCAGATACGCAGTATTTT	CASRGTGADTQYF
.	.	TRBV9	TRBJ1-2	TGTGCCAGCAGCCCAGGGGTCGTAGGAGGCTACACCTTC	CASSPGVVGGYTF
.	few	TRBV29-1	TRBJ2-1	TGCAGCGTTGATCGTAGTCTGTATCGGGACCGGACGCCCAATGAGCAGTTCTTC	CSVDRSLYRDRTPNEQFF
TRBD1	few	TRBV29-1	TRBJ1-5	TGCAGCGCTATGGGACAGGGAGGTCAGCCCCAGCATTTT	CSAMGQGGQPQHF
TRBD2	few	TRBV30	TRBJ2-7	TGTGCCTGGAGTGTACCGGCGGGAGGGCAAGAGCAGTACTTC	CAWSVPAGGQEQYF
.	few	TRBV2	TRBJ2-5	TGTGCCAGCAGTGACTCTCCCGTGGAGACCCAGTACTTC	CASSDSPVETQYF
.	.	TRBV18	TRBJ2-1	TGTGCCAGCTCACCGTACTCGGACAATGAGCAGTTCTTC	CASSPYSDNEQFF
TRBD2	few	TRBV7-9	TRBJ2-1	TGTGCCAGCAGCCCGGGGGGGTCCTACAATGAGCAGTTCTTC	CASSPGGSYNEQFF
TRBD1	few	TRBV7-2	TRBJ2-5	TGTGCCAGCAGCTTAGACAGGGGGGAGACCCAGTACTTC	CASSLDRGETQYF
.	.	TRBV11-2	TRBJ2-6	TGTGCCAGCAGCCGACAAATGTCCTGGGCCAACGTCCTGACTTTC	CASSRQMSWANVLTF
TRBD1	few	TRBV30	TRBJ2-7	TGTGCCTGGAGTGTGCAGGGGGCCTACGAGCAGTACTTC	CAWSVQGAYEQYF
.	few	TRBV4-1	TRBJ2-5	TGCGCCAGCAGCCAAGACGCAGCGAGGCGAGAGACCCAGTACTTC	CASSQDAARRETQYF
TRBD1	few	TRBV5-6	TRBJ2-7	TGTGCCAGCAGCGGCACAGGGGTCTACGAGCAGTACTTC	CASSGTGVYEQYF
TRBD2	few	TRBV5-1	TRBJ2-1	TGCGCCAGCGGGGGGACTAGCGGGACCTACAATGAGCAGTTCTTC	CASGGTSGTYNEQFF
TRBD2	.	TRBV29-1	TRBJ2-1	TGCAGCGTTGTTGCGGGGGGCAATGAGCAGTTCTTC	CSVVAGGNEQFF
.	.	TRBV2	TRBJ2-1	TGTGCCAGCAGTGCGGTGGGGGGGGCGAATGAGCAGTTCTTC	CASSAVGGANEQFF
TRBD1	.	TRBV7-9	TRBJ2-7	TGTGCCAGCAGCCCCTGGACAGGGGGATCCTACGAGCAGTACTTC	CASSPWTGGSYEQYF
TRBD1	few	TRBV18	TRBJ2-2	TGTGCCAGCTCAGAGGGACAGGGCGACACCGGGGAGCTGTTTTTT	CASSEGQGDTGELFF
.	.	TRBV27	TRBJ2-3	TGTGCCAGCAGTTTATGGGGCCTAGCAGCCACAGATACGCAGTATTTT	CASSLWGLAATDTQYF
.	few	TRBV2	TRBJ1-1	TGTGCCAGCAGCGATTACGAAGGGACGAAGGCTTTCTTT	CASSDYEGTKAFF
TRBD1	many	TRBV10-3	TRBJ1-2	TGTGCCATCAGTCAACATTTGGACAGGGACCATGGCTACACCTTC	CAISQHLDRDHGYTF
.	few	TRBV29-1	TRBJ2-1	TGCAGCGTTGTAGAAGTAACCTACAATGAGCAGTTCTTC	CSVVEVTYNEQFF
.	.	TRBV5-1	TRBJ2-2	TGCGCCAGCAGCTTGAGGGTCGGAACCGGGGAGCTGTTTTTT	CASSLRVGTGELFF
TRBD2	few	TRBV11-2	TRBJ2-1	TGTGCCAGCAGCTTAGGTCCGGGAGGTTCCTACAATGAGCAGTTCTTC	CASSLGPGGSYNEQFF
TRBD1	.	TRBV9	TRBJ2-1	TGTGCCAGCAGCGTAGGGGACAGGGGGAATGAGCAGTTCTTC	CASSVGDRGNEQFF
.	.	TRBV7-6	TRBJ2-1	TGTGCCAGCAGCTTAGCAGGGGAGGTATCCTACAATGAGCAGTTCTTC	CASSLAGEVSYNEQFF
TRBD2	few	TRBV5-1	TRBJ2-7	TGCGCCAGCAGCTTGTTCGGACTAGCGGGATCCGACTACGAGCAGTACTTC	CASSLFGLAGSDYEQYF
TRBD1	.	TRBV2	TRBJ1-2	TGTGCCAGCATACAGGGGGCGGATGGCTACACCTTC	CASIQGADGYTF
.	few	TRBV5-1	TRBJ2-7	TGCGCCAGCAGCTCGGGTTTAACTGCAATCTCCTACGAGCAGTACTTC	CASSSGLTAISYEQYF
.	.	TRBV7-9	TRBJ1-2	TGTGCCAGCAGCCGGACGGAAAACTATGGCTACACCTTC	CASSRTENYGYTF
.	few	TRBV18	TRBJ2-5	TGTGCCAGCTCACCACCCAGCAGCCAAGAGACCCAGTACTTC	CASSPPSSQETQYF
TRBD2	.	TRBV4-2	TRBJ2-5	TGTGCCAGCAGCCCAAAGGGACTAGCGGGGGAAGAGACCCAGTACTTC	CASSPKGLAGEETQYF
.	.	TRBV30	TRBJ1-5	TGTGCCTGGAGTGTACGGGGGGCTCAGCCCCAGCATTTT	CAWSVRGAQPQHF
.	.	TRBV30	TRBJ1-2	TGTGCCTGGAGTGTACCGGGACTCCGGGACGGCTCCTATGGCTACACCTTC	CAWSVPGLRDGSYGYTF
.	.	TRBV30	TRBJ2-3	TGTGCCTGGAGTGACGGGGGTACGCAGTATTTT	CAWSDGGTQYF
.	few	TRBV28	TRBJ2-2	TGTGCCAGCAGAAAGAGTAACGGCGGGGAGCTGTTTTTT	CASRKSNGGELFF
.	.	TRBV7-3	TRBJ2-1	TGTGCCAGCAGCTTATTTAACAATGAGCAGTTCTTC	CASSLFNNEQFF
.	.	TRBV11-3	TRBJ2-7	TGTGCCAGCAGCTTAGGGACTATCACCTACGAGCAGTACTTC	CASSLGTITYEQYF
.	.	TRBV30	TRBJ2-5	TGTGCCTGGAGTGTAGGGGTCCAAGAGACCCAGTACTTC	CAWSVGVQETQYF